This T cell receptor beta chain was recorded in a study of identifying expanded T cells in peripheral blood. The CDR3 has 15 residues. V shed 4 bases, J shed 3 bases, and the junction held 9 bases outside the gene matches. Germline CDR1 is SGHNT and CDR2 is YYREEE (reference sequence). Note on this clone: Antigen unknown.

General observations from the study: Roughly 2-week clone count variance significantly increased as total template count grew. Over two and four weeks, about 15 and 18 clones changed, versus roughly 1.2 between replicates.

Sequencing used immunoSEQ multiplex PCR; TCRdb keeps in-frame clones, though not all of them. Of approximately 91,000 clones listed, 88% are singletons. Healthy donors had no documented immune events, such as infections, while sampled. The sequence was obtained from a person aged 18 to 70 in good health. The chain employs TRBV5-4 and TRBJ2-7; 8 bases agree with TRBD1. Sequencing was done on a sample of blood. Written as DNA, the CDR3 is TGTGCCAGCAGCCTGAGACAGGGGCCGGGCTACGAGCAGTACTTC. The encoded protein is CASSLRQGPGYEQYF.